This T cell receptor (beta chain) was sequenced for a study of regulatory T cells in long-lasting Graves disease. Turning to the study itself: Newly diagnosed Graves' patients had under 3 months of antithyroid drugs.

This clonotype appeared many times. Arm-PCR of CDR3 regions and iRepertoire HTBI primers were used to build TCR beta libraries. Each CDR3 protein is one row after TCRdb ran MiXCR on the multiplex PCR reads. This sample has about 350,000 distinct CDR3 sequences, with about a sixth found just once. The CDR3 is 12 amino acids. The V end was cut by 3 bases, the J end by 4 bases, with 6 bases between. Germline assignment: CDR1 MDHEN and CDR2 SYDVKM. Time point here: newly diagnosed GD, antithyroid drugs for less than 3 months. The TCR library was made from RNA that had been extracted from PBMCs in TRIzol. These data were also reused for a study on T cells in Graves' hyperthyroidism and ophthalmopathy.

V gene TRBV28 combines with J gene TRBJ1-1; D gene ambiguous. Material: peripheral blood mononuclear cells (PBMCs), obtained at new diagnosis, from a patient treated with antithyroid drugs. This clonotype was obtained from a woman aged 18-29 years with Graves disease. For the CDR3, the DNA is TGTGCCAGCAGTTTCTTAGGCACTGAAGCTTTCTTT. Translation gives CASSFLGTEAFF.